The 20 T cell receptor beta chains below all came from one sample that was sequenced in a study of blood T cell repertoires in COVID-19. The repertoire was sequenced with immunoSEQ multiplex PCR; TCRdb's copy has only in-frame clones and lacks some. The sample includes 400,000 to 500,000 clones, approximately 91% of them seen just once. The sequenced sample consisted of PBMCs or T cells enriched from blood (not recorded which). The receptor set was obtained from a woman aged 18-35 years who had been exposed to COVID-19.

This clone was recorded a few times. Different DNA sequences within this sample yield the same CDR3. The chain employs TRBV20-1 and TRBJ2-7, with a weak D call TRBD1 (6 bases). Germline assignment: CDR1 DFQATT and CDR2 SNEGSKA (reference sequence). This CDR3 contains 11 residues. The ends were cut back, 6 bases at V and 4 bases at J, with 10 bases in the middle. CDR3 region: CSALQGYEQYF. The CDR3 region has the DNA TGCAGTGCCCTACAGGGTTACGAGCAGTACTTC.

The chain joins TRBV25-1 to TRBJ2-3, with D uncertain. Trimming took 3 bases from V and 1 from J, leaving 11 bases between them. From germline, CDR1 is MGHDK and CDR2 SYGVNS. The CDR3 extends over 15 amino acids. The chain's CDR3 is CASSDPRERTDTQYF. Written as DNA, the CDR3 is TGTGCCAGCAGTGACCCCCGAGAACGCACAGATACGCAGTATTTT.

This clone was seen only a few times. This chain uses TRBV6-5 with TRBJ1-2; D not resolved. Looked up from germline, CDR1 is MNHEY and CDR2 is SVGAGI. Trimming pared 6 bases from V and 4 bases from J, leaving 12 bases between. The CDR3 contains 13 residues. CDR3 protein: CASRTGGGYGYTF. CDR3 nucleotide sequence: TGTGCCAGCAGAACCGGAGGAGGCTATGGCTACACCTTC.

The V call is TRBV6-6, the J call TRBJ2-7; perhaps TRBD2 as D (6 bases). This CDR3 has 12 amino acids. The V and J ends lost 6 bases and 4 bases respectively, with 10 bases between them. Germline V gene data show CDR1 as MNHNY and CDR2 as SVGAGI (reference sequence). CDR3 sequence reads: CASSHGGYEQYF. The DNA of the CDR3 is TGTGCCAGCAGCCACGGGGGTTACGAGCAGTACTTC.

The V gene is TRBV2, the J gene TRBJ1-2, with D uncertain. Trimming shortened V by 4 bases and J by 5 bases, and 5 bases separated the two germline ends. The CDR3 is 11 residues long. Looked up from germline, CDR1 is SNHLY and CDR2 is FYNNEI. CDR3 loop: CASSVGYGYTF. As DNA, the CDR3 is TGTGCCAGCAGTGTCGGGTATGGCTACACCTTC.

This sequence joins TRBV6-4 and TRBJ2-2; 10 positions agree with TRBD2. After removal of 0 bases from V and 3 bases from J, the junction contained 1 base not matched to a gene. The CDR3 is 16 amino acids. Germline V CDR1 and CDR2: MRHNA, SNTAGT. This CDR3 is CASSDSSGGYTGELFF. CDR3 DNA sequence: TGTGCCAGCAGTGACTCTAGCGGGGGGTACACCGGGGAGCTGTTTTTT.

The chain is built from TRBV2 and TRBJ2-3, with D perhaps TRBD1 (5 bases). Trimming removed 4 bases from V and 0 bases from J, with 14 bases in between. The CDR3 sequence is 16 residues long. CDR1 and CDR2 (germline): SNHLY, FYNNEI. CDR3 nucleotide sequence: TGTGCCAGCAGTGCCTACAGGACCTCTAGCACAGATACGCAGTATTTT. It encodes CASSAYRTSSTDTQYF.

The rearrangement links TRBV28 to TRBJ1-4; 10 nucleotides line up with TRBD1. The CDR3 length is 15 residues. From germline, CDR1 is MDHEN and CDR2 SYDVKM. V lost 6 bases, J lost 10 bases, and 11 bases stayed unmatched. The CDR3 DNA is TGTGCCAGCAGCCCCCGGACAGGGGGAAGGGGAAAACTGTTTTTT. Encoded protein: CASSPRTGGRGKLFF.

This chain joins TRBV16 and TRBJ2-3; D is unclear. The germline V gene encodes CDR1 KGHSY and CDR2 FQNENV. There are 13 residues in the CDR3. The germline V and J ends were trimmed by 2 bases and 4 bases, with 7 bases remaining between them. Written as DNA, the CDR3 is TGTGCCAGCAGCCAAGATGAGCCAGATACGCAGTATTTT. Translation: CASSQDEPDTQYF.

J is TRBJ1-1 and V is TRBV7-2; TRBD1 might be the D (6 bases). Trimming cost V 7 bases and J 0 bases, with 15 bases left between them. This CDR3 contains 15 residues. The V gene's germline CDR1 is SGHTA and CDR2 FQGNSA. In nucleotides, the CDR3 is TGTGCCAGCATCCTTCAGACAGGAATGAACACTGAAGCTTTCTTT. Translation: CASILQTGMNTEAFF. Full variable domain (outside the CDR3, taken from reference TRBV7-2 and TRBJ1-1): GAGVSQSPSNKVTEKGKDVELRCDPISGHTALYWYRQSLGQGLEFLIYFQGNSAPDKSGLPSDRFSAERTGGSVSTLTIQRTQQEDSAVYLCASILQTGMNTEAFFGQGTRLTVV.

The chain links TRBV4-1 to TRBJ2-2; 7 nucleotides align to TRBD1. The CDR3 extends over 16 amino acids. The germline V gene has CDR1 MGHRA and CDR2 YSYEKL. J lost 1 base, V lost 5 bases, and 7 bases had no gene match. CDR3 amino acids: CASSSHRGVNTGELFF. CDR3 sequence (DNA): TGCGCCAGCAGCAGCCACAGGGGCGTGAACACCGGGGAGCTGTTTTTT.

This chain connects TRBV7-6 to TRBJ2-1; 12 positions match TRBD2. Per germline, CDR1 SGHVS and CDR2 FNYEAQ. J gave up 7 bases and V 2 bases, and 6 bases lay outside the gene matches. CDR3 size: 16 residues. CDR3 coding DNA: TGTGCCAGCAGCTTATCTAGCGGGGGGGGTTTTAATGAGCAGTTCTTC. It codes for CASSLSSGGGFNEQFF.

CDR3 residues: CASSLSSGYNEQFF. For the CDR3, the DNA is TGTGCCAGCAGCCTATCCTCGGGTTACAATGAGCAGTTCTTC. This sequence joins TRBV3-1 (or the pseudogene TRBV3-2) and TRBJ2-1; no firm D call. This CDR3 region has 14 residues. In germline, CDR1 is LGHDT, CDR2 YNNKEL (reference sequence). Trimming left V 4 bases short and J 4 bases short, with 11 bases between.

This clone was detected once. The genes are TRBV30 and TRBJ2-7; tentative D call: TRBD2 (5 bases). V gave up 0 bases and J gave up 2 bases, with 8 bases separating them. From germline, CDR1 is GTSNPN and CDR2 SVGIG (reference sequence). The CDR3 has 13 amino acids. The CDR3 is CAWSVAGTYEQYF. CDR3 DNA: TGTGCCTGGAGTGTGGCCGGGACCTACGAGCAGTACTTC.

The chain uses TRBV5-1 and TRBJ2-7; D perhaps matches TRBD2 (5 bases). The CDR3 runs 16 residues. Between the trimmed V and J ends, which lost 0 bases and 0 bases, there was a span of 13 bases. Germline assignment: CDR1 SGHRS and CDR2 YFSETQ. For the CDR3, the DNA is TGCGCCAGCAGCTTGGGAGTCAGCGGACCCTCCTACGAGCAGTACTTC. Protein product: CASSLGVSGPSYEQYF.

This chain links TRBV7-8 with TRBJ1-4; TRBD1 matches at 9 bases. V was pared by 5 bases and J by 8 bases, with 9 bases of the junction left unmatched. CDR3 length equals 15 residues. Germline loops: CDR1 SGHVS, CDR2 FQNEAQ. CDR3 region: CASSLDRGGGEKLFF. The CDR3 nucleotides read TGTGCCAGCAGCCTGGACAGGGGCGGGGGCGAAAAACTGTTTTTT.

This chain joins TRBV20-1 and TRBJ1-2, with 7 bases identical to TRBD1. V lost 3 bases to trimming and J lost 1 base; unmatched junction nucleotides: 8. Germline loops: CDR1 DFQATT, CDR2 SNEGSKA (reference sequence). CDR3 length equals 15 residues. In nucleotides, the CDR3 is TGCAGTGCTAGTGGAGCAGGGGGAGATAACTATGGCTACACCTTC. As protein: CSASGAGGDNYGYTF.

This chain uses TRBV27 with TRBJ2-1; 13 bases line up with TRBD2. CDR3 length: 18 amino acids. Germline V gene data show CDR1 as MNHEY and CDR2 as SMNVEV (reference sequence). Trimming took 5 bases from V and 6 from J; bases not matched to a gene: 13. In DNA form, the CDR3 reads TGTGCCAGCAGTCTCCGGACTAGCGGGAGACACGGGTTCAATGAGCAGTTCTTC. Protein product: CASSLRTSGRHGFNEQFF.

The chain recombines TRBV29-1 with TRBJ2-3; D is perhaps TRBD1 (5 bases). The CDR3 length is 14 residues. Germline CDR1 is SQVTM and CDR2 is ANQGSEA. V was pared by 4 bases and J by 0 bases, with 11 bases between. The CDR3 region has the DNA TGCAGCGTTGCTGGGCAGGGCAGCACAGATACGCAGTATTTT. It is translated as CSVAGQGSTDTQYF.

The chain is built from TRBV27 and TRBJ1-2; 7 bases match TRBD1. The germline gives CDR1 MNHEY, CDR2 SMNVEV (reference sequence). The V and J ends lost 6 bases and 2 bases, in that order; junction bases with no gene match: 9. This CDR3 has 15 residues. The chain's CDR3 is CASRGDSLTNYGYTF. CDR3 DNA: TGTGCCAGCAGGGGGGACAGCCTTACAAACTATGGCTACACCTTC.